This T cell receptor beta chain was sequenced in a study of shared clonotypes between healthy human individuals. Study in general: Aged between 18 and 49, the donors were two women and a few men.

This CDR3 comprises 12 residues. Between the trimmed V and J ends, which lost 7 bases and 2 bases, there was a span of 9 bases. Germline V gene sequence: CDR1 WSHSY, CDR2 SAAADI. Original processing notes: Filtering differed since immunoSEQ provided only junctions, with no quality scores. Data came from immunoSEQ multiplex PCR; TCRdb stores just in-frame clones and leaves some out. Clonal size and the V and J genes are those of that table, whereas D and trimming came from the DNA. In the table there are approximately 1.4 million clones, roughly 98% of which are singletons. CD45RA-negative memory and CD45RA+ naive subsets were split from the CD4+ cells.

Material for sequencing was naive CD4+ T cells sorted from blood. Described subset: CD45RA+ positively selected. This receptor was taken from a man aged 25-45 years in good health. The chain combines TRBV10-2 with TRBJ2-7; D unclear. CDR3 sequence reads: CASTGGAYEQYF. The CDR3, as DNA: TGCGCCAGCACGGGTGGTGCCTACGAGCAGTACTTC.